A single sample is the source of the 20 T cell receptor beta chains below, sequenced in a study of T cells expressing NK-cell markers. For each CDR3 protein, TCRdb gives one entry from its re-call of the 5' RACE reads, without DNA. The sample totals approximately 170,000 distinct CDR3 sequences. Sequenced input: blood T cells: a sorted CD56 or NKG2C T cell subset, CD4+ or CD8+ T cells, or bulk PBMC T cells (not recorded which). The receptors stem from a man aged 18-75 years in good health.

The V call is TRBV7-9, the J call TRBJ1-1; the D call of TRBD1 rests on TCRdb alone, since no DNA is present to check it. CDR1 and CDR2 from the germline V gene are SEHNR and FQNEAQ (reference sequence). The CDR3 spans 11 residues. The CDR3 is CASSYTGGAFF. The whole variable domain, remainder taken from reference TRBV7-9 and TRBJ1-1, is DTGVSQNPRHKITKRGQNVTFRCDPISEHNRLYWYRQTLGQGPEFLTYFQNEAQLEKSRLLSDRFSAERPKGSFSTLEIQRTEQGDSAMYLCASSYTGGAFFGQGTRLTVV.

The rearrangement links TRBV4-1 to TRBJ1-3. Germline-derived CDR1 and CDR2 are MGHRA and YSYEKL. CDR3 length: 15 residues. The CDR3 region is CASSQVEGSGNTIYF.

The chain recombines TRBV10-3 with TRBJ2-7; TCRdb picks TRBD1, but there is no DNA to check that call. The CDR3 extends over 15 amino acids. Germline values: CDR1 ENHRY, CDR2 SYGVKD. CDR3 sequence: CAISAPPSSSYEQYF.

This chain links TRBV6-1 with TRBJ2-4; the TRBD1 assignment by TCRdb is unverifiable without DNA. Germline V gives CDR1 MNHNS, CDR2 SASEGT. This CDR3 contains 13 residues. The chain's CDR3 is CASSPGGLNIQYF.

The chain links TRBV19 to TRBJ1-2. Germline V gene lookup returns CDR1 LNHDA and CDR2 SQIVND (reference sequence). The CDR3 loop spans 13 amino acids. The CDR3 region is CASSMADPRGYTF.

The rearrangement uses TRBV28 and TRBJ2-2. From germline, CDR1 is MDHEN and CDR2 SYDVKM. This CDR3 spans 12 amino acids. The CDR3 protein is CASSPFHGELFF.

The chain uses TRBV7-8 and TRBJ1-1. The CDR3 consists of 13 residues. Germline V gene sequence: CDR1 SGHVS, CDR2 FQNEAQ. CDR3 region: CASSFSIFAEAFF.

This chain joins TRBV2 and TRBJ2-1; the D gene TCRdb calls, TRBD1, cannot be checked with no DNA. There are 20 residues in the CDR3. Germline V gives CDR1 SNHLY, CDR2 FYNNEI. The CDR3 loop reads CASRPRQGALVAGSINEQFF.

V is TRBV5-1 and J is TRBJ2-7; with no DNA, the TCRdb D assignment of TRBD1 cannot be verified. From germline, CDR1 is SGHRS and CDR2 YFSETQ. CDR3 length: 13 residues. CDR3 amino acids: CASSDRERYEQYF.

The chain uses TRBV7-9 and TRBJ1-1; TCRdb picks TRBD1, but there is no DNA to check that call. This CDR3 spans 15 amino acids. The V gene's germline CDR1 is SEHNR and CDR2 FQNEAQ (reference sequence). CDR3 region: CASLRKSGASTEAFF.

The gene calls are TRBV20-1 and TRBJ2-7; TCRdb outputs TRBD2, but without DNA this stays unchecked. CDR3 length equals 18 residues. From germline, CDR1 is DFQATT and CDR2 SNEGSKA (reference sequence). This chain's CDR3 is CSATGTASTFKESYEQYF.

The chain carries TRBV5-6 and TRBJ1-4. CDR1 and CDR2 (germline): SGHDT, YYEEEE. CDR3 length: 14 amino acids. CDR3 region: CASSLPGHRGELFF.

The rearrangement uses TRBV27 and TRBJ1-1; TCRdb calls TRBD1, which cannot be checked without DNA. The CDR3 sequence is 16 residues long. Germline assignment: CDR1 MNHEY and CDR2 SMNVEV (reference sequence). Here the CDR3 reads CASWQGAGWMNTEAFF.

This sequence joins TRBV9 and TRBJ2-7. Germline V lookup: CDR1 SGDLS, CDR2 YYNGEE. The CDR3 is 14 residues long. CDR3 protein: CASSVQTGNYEQYF.

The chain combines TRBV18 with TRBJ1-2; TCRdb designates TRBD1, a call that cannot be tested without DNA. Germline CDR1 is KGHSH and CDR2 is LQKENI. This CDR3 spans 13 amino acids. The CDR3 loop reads CASSRTGVPGYTF.

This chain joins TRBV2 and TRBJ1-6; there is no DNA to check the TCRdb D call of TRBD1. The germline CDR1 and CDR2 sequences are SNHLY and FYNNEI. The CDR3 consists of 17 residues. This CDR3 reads CASMGFGGQSYNSPLHF.

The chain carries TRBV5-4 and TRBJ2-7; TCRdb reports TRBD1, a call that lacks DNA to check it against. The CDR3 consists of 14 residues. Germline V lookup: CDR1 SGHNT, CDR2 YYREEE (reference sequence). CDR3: CASSQDRGGIEQYF.

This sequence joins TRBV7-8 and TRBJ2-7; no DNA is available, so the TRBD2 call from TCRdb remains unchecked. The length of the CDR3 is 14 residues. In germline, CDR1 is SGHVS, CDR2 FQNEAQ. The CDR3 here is CASSSIPGLSEQYF.

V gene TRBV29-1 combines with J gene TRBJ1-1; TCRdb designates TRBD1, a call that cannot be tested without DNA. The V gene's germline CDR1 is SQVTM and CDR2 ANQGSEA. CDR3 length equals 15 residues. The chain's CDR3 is CSVETGGRINTEAFF.

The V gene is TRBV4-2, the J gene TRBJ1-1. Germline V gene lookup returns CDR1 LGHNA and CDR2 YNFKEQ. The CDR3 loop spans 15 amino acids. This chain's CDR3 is CASSQDWTDGPEAFF.